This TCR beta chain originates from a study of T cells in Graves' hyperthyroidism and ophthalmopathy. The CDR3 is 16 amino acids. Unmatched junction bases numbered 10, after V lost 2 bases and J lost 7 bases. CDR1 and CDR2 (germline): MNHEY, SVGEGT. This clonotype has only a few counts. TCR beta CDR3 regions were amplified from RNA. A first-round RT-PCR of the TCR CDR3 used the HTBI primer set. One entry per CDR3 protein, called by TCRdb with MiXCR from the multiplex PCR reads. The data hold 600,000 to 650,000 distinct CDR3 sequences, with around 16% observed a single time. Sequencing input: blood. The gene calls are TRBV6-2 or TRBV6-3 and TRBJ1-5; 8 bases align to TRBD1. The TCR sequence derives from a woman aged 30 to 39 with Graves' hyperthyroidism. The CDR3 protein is CASSYTGTGLWQPQHF. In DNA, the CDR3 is TGTGCCAGCAGTTACACCGGGACAGGTTTGTGGCAGCCCCAGCATTTT.